Listed here is a single T cell receptor (beta chain). The CDR3 runs to 14 residues. Germline values: CDR1 GTSNPN, CDR2 SVGIG (reference sequence). Trimming took off 4 bases at V and 0 bases at J, with 12 bases between the two ends. This specimen belongs to a study of CD8 T cells in Susac syndrome. cDNA came from about 0.5 to 1 ug RNA primed by random hexamers. One entry per CDR3 protein, called by TCRdb with MiXCR from the immunoSEQ multiplex PCR reads. The sample has 200,000 or so distinct CDR3 sequences, around 95% seen once. This clonotype originated in a human donor with Susac syndrome. Sequencing was carried out using CD4+ T cells from PBMCs. The chain carries TRBV30 and TRBJ1-1, with a weak D call TRBD1 (6 bases). DNA of the CDR3: TGTGCCTGGAATGAAGGGGGACTGAACACTGAAGCTTTCTTT. As protein: CAWNEGGLNTEAFF.